The 5 T cell receptor beta chains below all came from one sample that was sequenced in a study of T cell changes during pregnancy in multiple sclerosis. Sequenced by immunoSEQ multiplex PCR; TCRdb stores in-frame clones only, minus some. The sample holds some 80,000 clones, 90% to 95% seen once. Source: peripheral blood, taken in the second trimester of pregnancy. The receptors were sampled from a female donor with multiple sclerosis, enrolled in a pregnancy study.

The V gene is TRBV27, the J gene TRBJ1-1, with D unclear. Germline assignment: CDR1 MNHEY and CDR2 SMNVEV (reference sequence). V lost 7 bases and J 5 bases, leaving 11 bases between the germline ends. The CDR3 is made up of 12 amino acids. The CDR3 sequence: CASNDGGTEAFF. Here the CDR3 DNA reads TGTGCCAGCAACGACGGAGGGACTGAAGCTTTCTTT.

The chain uses TRBV19 and TRBJ2-3; D is uncertain. The CDR3 is 14 residues long. Per germline, CDR1 LNHDA and CDR2 SQIVND (reference sequence). V was trimmed by 3 bases and J by 4 bases, leaving 11 bases between them. The CDR3 here is CASSIYSPPDTQYF. The CDR3 nucleotides are TGTGCCAGTAGTATTTACAGCCCCCCAGATACGCAGTATTTT.

As regards this clone: At the DNA level, this CDR3 is encoded by other sequences in the same sample as well. The gene calls are TRBV19 and TRBJ2-7; TRBD1 agrees at 7 bases. CDR3 length: 14 amino acids. Per germline, CDR1 LNHDA and CDR2 SQIVND (reference sequence). V lost 3 bases to trimming and J lost 2 bases; unmatched junction nucleotides: 4. CDR3 amino acids: CASSIRDSPYEQYF. CDR3 DNA sequence: TGTGCCAGTAGTATCCGGGACAGCCCCTACGAGCAGTACTTC.

The chain joins TRBV28 to TRBJ2-6, with no clear D. Trimming removed 11 bases from V and 2 bases from J, with 19 bases in between. From germline, CDR1 is MDHEN and CDR2 SYDVKM. The CDR3 has 16 residues. The CDR3 coding sequence is TGTGCCTCGAAAGCCCGTAGAACGACTGGGGCCAACGTCCTGACTTTC. It translates to CASKARRTTGANVLTF.

The J gene is TRBJ1-5, the V gene TRBV28; D is perhaps TRBD1 (5 bases). Germline CDR1 and CDR2: MDHEN and SYDVKM. This CDR3 has 14 residues. Trimming cost V 5 bases and J 6 bases, with 14 bases left between them. Written as DNA, the CDR3 is TGTGCCAGCAGTATCCGAACCGGGGGTCAGCCCCAGCATTTT. Translating it yields CASSIRTGGQPQHF. Combining the CDR3 with reference TRBV28 and TRBJ1-5 gives the whole variable domain DVKVTQSSRYLVKRTGEKVFLECVQDMDHENMFWYRQDPGLGLRLIYFSYDVKMKEKGDIPEGYSVSREKKERFSLILESASTNQTSMYLCASSIRTGGQPQHFGDGTRLSIL.